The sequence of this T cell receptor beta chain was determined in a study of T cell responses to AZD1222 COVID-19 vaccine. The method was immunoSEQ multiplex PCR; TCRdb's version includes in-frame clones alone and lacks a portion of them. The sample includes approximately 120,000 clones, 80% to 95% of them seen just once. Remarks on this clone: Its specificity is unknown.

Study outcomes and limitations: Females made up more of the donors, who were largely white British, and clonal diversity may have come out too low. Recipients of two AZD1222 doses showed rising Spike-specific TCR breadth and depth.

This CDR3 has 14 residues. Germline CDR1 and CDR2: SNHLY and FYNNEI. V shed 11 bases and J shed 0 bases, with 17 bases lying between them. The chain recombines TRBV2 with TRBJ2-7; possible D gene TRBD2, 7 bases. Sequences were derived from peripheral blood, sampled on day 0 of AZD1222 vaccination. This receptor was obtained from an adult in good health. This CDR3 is CASLGGQPSYEQYF. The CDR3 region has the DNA TGTGCCTCCCTCGGGGGGCAACCCTCCTACGAGCAGTACTTC.